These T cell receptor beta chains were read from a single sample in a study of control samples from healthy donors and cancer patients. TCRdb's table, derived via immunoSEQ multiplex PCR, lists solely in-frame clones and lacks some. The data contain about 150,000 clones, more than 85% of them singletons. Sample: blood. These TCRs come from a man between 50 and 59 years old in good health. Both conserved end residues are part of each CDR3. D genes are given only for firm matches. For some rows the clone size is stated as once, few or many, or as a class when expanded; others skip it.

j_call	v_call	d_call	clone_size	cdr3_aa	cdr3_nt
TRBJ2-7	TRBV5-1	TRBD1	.	CASSLGARDRGYEQYF	TGCGCCAGCAGCTTAGGTGCCCGGGACAGAGGTTACGAGCAGTACTTC
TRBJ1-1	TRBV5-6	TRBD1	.	CASRLGPGGFREAFF	TGTGCCAGCAGATTGGGGCCAGGGGGCTTCCGCGAAGCTTTCTTT
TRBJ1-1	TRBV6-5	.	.	CASSYTTLNTEAFF	TGTGCCAGCAGTTACACGACATTAAACACTGAAGCTTTCTTT
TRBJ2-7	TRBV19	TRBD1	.	CASSPWDRGIGEQYF	TGTGCCAGTAGTCCCTGGGACAGGGGGATTGGCGAGCAGTACTTC
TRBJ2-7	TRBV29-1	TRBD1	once	CSAYGLRDSSYEQYF	TGCAGCGCCTACGGCCTCCGGGACAGTTCCTACGAGCAGTACTTC
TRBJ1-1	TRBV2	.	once	CASSDGGSVSGAFF	TGTGCCAGCAGTGATGGGGGGTCGGTCTCTGGGGCTTTCTTT
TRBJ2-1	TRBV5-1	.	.	CASSLATDYNEQFF	TGCGCCAGCAGCTTGGCGACCGACTACAATGAGCAGTTCTTC
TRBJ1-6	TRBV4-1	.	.	CASSQGRAGYNSPLHF	TGCGCCAGCAGCCAAGGCAGGGCTGGCTATAATTCACCCCTCCACTTT
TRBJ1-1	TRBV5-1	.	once	CASSLELGAIRNTEAFF	TGCGCCAGCAGCTTGGAGTTGGGGGCGATACGGAACACTGAAGCTTTCTTT
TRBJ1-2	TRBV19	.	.	CASSIGRNYGYTF	TGTGCCAGTAGTATAGGACGGAACTATGGCTACACCTTC
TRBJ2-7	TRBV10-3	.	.	CAIGPGAEQYF	TGTGCCATCGGCCCGGGGGCTGAGCAGTACTTC
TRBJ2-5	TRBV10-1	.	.	CASSESGRQETQYF	TGCGCCAGCAGTGAGTCGGGCAGACAAGAGACCCAGTACTTC
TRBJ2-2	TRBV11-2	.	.	CASSFWHLELFF	TGTGCCAGCAGCTTTTGGCACCTTGAGCTGTTTTTT
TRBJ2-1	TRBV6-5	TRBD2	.	CASRFSGTAYNEQFF	TGTGCCAGCAGATTTAGCGGGACGGCGTACAATGAGCAGTTCTTC
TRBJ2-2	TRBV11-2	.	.	CASSFHAAPGELFF	TGTGCCAGCAGCTTCCACGCGGCCCCCGGGGAGCTGTTTTTT
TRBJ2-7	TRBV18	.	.	CASSPPGPPHEQYF	TGTGCCAGCTCACCACCGGGACCCCCCCACGAGCAGTACTTC
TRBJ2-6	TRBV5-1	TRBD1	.	CASSLTGGEGANVLTF	TGCGCCAGCAGCTTGACAGGGGGAGAAGGGGCCAACGTCCTGACTTTC
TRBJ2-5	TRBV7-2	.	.	CASSLFGETQYF	TGTGCCAGCAGCTTATTTGGCGAGACCCAGTACTTC
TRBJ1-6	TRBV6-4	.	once	CASSDTGPGLGSPLHF	TGTGCCAGCAGTGACACAGGACCGGGTTTGGGTTCACCCCTCCACTTT
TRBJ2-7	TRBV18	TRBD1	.	CASSPARDRAYEQYF	TGTGCCAGCTCTCCGGCCCGGGACAGGGCCTACGAGCAGTACTTC
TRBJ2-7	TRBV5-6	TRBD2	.	CASSASLLAVSYEQYF	TGTGCCAGCAGCGCGTCCCTCCTAGCGGTTTCCTACGAGCAGTACTTC
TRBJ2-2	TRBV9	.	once	CASSVEPKGELFF	TGTGCCAGCAGCGTAGAACCCAAGGGGGAGCTGTTTTTT
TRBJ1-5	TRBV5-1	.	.	CASSLGLASNQPQHF	TGCGCCAGCAGCTTGGGACTGGCCAGCAATCAGCCCCAGCATTTT
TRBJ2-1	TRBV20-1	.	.	CSASRPLATNEQFF	TGCAGTGCTAGTCGTCCGCTAGCGACCAATGAGCAGTTCTTC
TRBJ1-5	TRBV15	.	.	CATSRANTGTRDQPQHF	TGTGCCACCAGCAGAGCGAATACCGGGACACGAGATCAGCCCCAGCATTTT
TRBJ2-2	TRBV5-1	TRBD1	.	CASSGGQGAIIGPLGTGELFF	TGCGCCAGCAGCGGCGGACAGGGGGCGATTATTGGGCCCTTAGGCACCGGGGAGCTGTTTTTT
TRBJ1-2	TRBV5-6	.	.	CASSLGAERYTF	TGTGCCAGCAGCTTGGGGGCAGAGCGCTACACCTTC
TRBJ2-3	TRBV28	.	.	CASSPSWAVGTDTQYF	TGTGCCAGCAGTCCCTCATGGGCGGTGGGCACAGATACGCAGTATTTT
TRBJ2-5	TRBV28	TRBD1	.	CASSPRDRGQETQYF	TGTGCCAGCAGTCCTCGGGACAGGGGCCAAGAGACCCAGTACTTC
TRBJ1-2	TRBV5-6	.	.	CASSRASYGYTF	TGTGCCAGCTCACGGGCATCGTATGGCTACACCTTC
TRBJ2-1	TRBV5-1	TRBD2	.	CASSLAGLAGGRGEQFF	TGCGCCAGCAGCCTCGCCGGGCTAGCGGGAGGGCGGGGTGAGCAGTTCTTC
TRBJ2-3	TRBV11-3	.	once	CASSSSGTSTDTQYF	TGTGCCAGCAGCAGTAGCGGAACTAGCACAGATACGCAGTATTTT
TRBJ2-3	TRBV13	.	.	CASSLSLAPRRTDTQYF	TGTGCCAGCAGCTTAAGTCTAGCGCCCCGTCGGACAGATACGCAGTATTTT
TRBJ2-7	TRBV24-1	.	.	CATSSGARGQYF	TGTGCCACCAGTTCCGGGGCCCGGGGGCAGTACTTC
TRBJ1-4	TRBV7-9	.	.	CASSLDSGINEKLFF	TGTGCCAGCAGCTTAGATTCAGGGATTAATGAAAAACTGTTTTTT
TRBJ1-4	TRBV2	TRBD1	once	CASSSDRGRGEKLFF	TGTGCCAGCAGCTCAGACAGGGGGCGCGGTGAAAAACTGTTTTTT
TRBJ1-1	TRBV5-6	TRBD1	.	CASSLRFRGGVRNTEAFF	TGTGCCAGCAGCTTGCGGTTCAGGGGGGGAGTTAGGAACACTGAAGCTTTCTTT
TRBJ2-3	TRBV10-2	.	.	CASSESRISTDTQYF	TGCGCCAGCAGTGAGTCCAGGATTAGCACAGATACGCAGTATTTT
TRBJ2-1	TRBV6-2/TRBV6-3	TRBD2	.	CASSRLAGFYNEQFF	TGTGCCAGCAGTCGACTAGCGGGGTTCTACAATGAGCAGTTCTTC
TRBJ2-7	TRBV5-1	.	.	CASSRDIISYEQYF	TGCGCCAGCAGCCGGGACATCATCTCCTACGAGCAGTACTTC